In this sample, the clone carrying this TCR beta chain turned up many times. The target antigen is unknown. The source of the sample is a study of T cells in Graves' hyperthyroidism and ophthalmopathy. CDR3 length equals 15 residues. With 3 bases removed from V and 7 bases from J, the gap between germline ends came to 13 bases. Germline CDR1 reads MDHEN; CDR2 reads SYDVKM. Researchers amplified the TCR beta CDR3 regions from RNA transcripts. HTBI primers drove first-round RT-PCR of the TCR CDR3. TCRdb recomputed calls from the multiplex PCR reads with MiXCR, one row per CDR3 protein. The sample has some 270,000 distinct CDR3 sequences, 13% seen once. Findings of the study overall: Blood also showed most of the thyroid clonotypes that were expanded above 0.001.

The sample, blood from the first hyperthyroidism diagnosis, precedes any ophthalmopathy symptoms. Isolation of PBMCs was performed on around 9.3 ml fresh peripheral blood. This sequence joins TRBV28 and TRBJ1-6, with no clear D. The origin of this receptor is a woman in her twenties or thirties with Graves' hyperthyroidism that later progressed to Graves' ophthalmopathy. The sequenced sample was blood. The CDR3 DNA follows: TGTGCCAGCAGTTTCTCCAGTGCCCAGAATTCACCCCTCCACTTT. Translation gives CASSFSSAQNSPLHF.